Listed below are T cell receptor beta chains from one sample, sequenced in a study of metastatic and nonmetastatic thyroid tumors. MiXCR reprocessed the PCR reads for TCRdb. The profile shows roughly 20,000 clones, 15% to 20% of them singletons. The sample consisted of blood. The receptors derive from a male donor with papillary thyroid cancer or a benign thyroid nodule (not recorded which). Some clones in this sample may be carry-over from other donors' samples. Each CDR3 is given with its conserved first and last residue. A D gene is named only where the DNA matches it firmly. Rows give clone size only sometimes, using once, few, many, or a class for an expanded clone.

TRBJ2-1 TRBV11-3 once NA TGTGCCAGCATTAGGTACTACGCTAACAATGAGCAGTTCTTC CASIRYYANNEQFF
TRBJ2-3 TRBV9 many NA TGTGCCAGCAGCCCCAGGAGGGGGGGCCCCACAGATACGCAGTATTTT CASSPRRGGPTDTQYF
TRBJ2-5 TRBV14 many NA TGTGCCAGCAGCGGGGCCTATTCATCTGGCACCCTCCAAGAGACCCAGTACTTC CASSGAYSSGTLQETQYF
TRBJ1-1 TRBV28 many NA TGTGCCAGCAGTTCGGTAACGCAATCCACTGAAGCTTTCTTT CASSSVTQSTEAFF
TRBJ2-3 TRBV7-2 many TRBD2 TGTGCCAGCAGCCTACTAGCGCGAAAGGGGGATACGCAGTATTTT CASSLLARKGDTQYF
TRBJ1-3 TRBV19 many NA TGTGCCAGTAGTAGGTCCTTCTCTGGAAACACCATATATTTT CASSRSFSGNTIYF
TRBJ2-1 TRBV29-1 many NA TGCAGCGTTGAAGCTGGGTTAGCGGATCCCGAGCAGTTCTTC CSVEAGLADPEQFF
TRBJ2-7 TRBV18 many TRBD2 TGTGCCAGCTCACCAACGGCGGGGGACTCCTACGAGCAGTACTTC CASSPTAGDSYEQYF
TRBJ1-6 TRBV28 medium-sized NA TGTGCCAGCGACAGCTCCTATAATTCACCCCTCCACTTT CASDSSYNSPLHF
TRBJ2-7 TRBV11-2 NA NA TGTGCCAGCAGCCTGGCCTACGAGCAGTACTTC CASSLAYEQYF
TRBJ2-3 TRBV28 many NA TGTGCCAGCAGTTTAGATATCGGGGATACGCAGTATTTT CASSLDIGDTQYF
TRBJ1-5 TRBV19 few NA TGTGCCAGTAGTACCACTTGGGACATAAATCAGCCCCAGCATTTT CASSTTWDINQPQHF
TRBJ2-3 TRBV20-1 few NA TGCAGTTCACCCGGGCTAGCGCGTCGCACAGATACGCAGTATTTT CSSPGLARRTDTQYF
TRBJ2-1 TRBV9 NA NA TGTGCCAGCAGCCTTCATGGGGTCGGCGGGGATGAGCAGTTCTTC CASSLHGVGGDEQFF
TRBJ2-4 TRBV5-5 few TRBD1 TGTGCCAGCAGCAATACAGGGGGCGAGGGATACATTCAGTACTTC CASSNTGGEGYIQYF
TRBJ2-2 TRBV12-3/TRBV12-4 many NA TGTGCCACTCTGGGGGGTACGTTCGCGAACACCGGGGAGCTGTTTTTT CATLGGTFANTGELFF
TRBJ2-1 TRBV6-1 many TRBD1 TGTGCCAGCAACGGGGACAGGGGAAATGAGCAGTTCTTC CASNGDRGNEQFF
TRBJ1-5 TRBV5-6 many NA TGTGCCAGCAGCCCCCCGGGGTTCCTTTGGGATAGCAATCAGCCCCAGCATTTT CASSPPGFLWDSNQPQHF
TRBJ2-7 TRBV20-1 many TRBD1 TGCAGTGCTAGAGCCCGGGACAGAGCCTACGAGCAGTACTTC CSARARDRAYEQYF
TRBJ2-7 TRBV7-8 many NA TGTGCCAGCAGCACGGACAGTGAAAGCTCCTACGAGCAGTACTTC CASSTDSESSYEQYF
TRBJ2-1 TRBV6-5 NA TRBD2 TGTGCCAGCAGTTACTCAGGTTACGGGGGGGCCGAGCAGTTCTTC CASSYSGYGGAEQFF
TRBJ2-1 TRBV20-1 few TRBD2 TGCAGTGCTAGAGCGCGCTTAGCGAGAGCGGGAGGTGGGGGGCAGTTCTTC CSARARLARAGGGGQFF
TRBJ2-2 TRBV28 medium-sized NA TGTGCCAGCAGTTTTGGAGGACAGTCCTCAAGGGAGCTGTTTTTT CASSFGGQSSRELFF
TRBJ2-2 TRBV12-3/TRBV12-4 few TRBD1 TGTGCCAGCAGTACAGGGACAGGAGTAAACACCGGGGAGCTGTTTTTT CASSTGTGVNTGELFF
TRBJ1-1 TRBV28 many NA TGTGCCAGCAGTTTTGAGGGTTTAAGGAGCGACACTGAAGCTTTCTTT CASSFEGLRSDTEAFF
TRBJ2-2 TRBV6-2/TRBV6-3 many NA TGTGCCAGCAGTTATGGTTACGGGGGGAACACCGGGGAGCTGTTTTTT CASSYGYGGNTGELFF
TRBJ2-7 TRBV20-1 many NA TGCAGTGCTAGAGATGCAGCCGGCCCCTACGAGCAGTACTTC CSARDAAGPYEQYF
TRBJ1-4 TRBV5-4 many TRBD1 TGTGCCAGCAGCTTCGACAGGGGAAGTGAAAAACTGTTTTTT CASSFDRGSEKLFF
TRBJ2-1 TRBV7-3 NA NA TGTGCCAGCAGCTTACGGGCGGTAAATGAGCAGTTCTTC CASSLRAVNEQFF
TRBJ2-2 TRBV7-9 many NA TGTGCCAGCCGAGGTGGAGCCGGGGAGCTGTTTTTT CASRGGAGELFF
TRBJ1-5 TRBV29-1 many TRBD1 TGCAGCGTTGGGACAGGGGGCGGAAATCAGCCCCAGCATTTT CSVGTGGGNQPQHF
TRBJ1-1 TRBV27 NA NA TGTGCCAGCAGTCTCGCGTGGGGCGGCTGGACTGAAGCTTTCTTT CASSLAWGGWTEAFF
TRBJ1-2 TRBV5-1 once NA TGCGCCAGCAGCTTGTCGGTGTCCAACTATGGCTACACCTTC CASSLSVSNYGYTF
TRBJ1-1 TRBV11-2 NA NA TGTGCCAGCAGCCCAAGACAGGACCCGAGGGACACTGAAGCTTTCTTT CASSPRQDPRDTEAFF
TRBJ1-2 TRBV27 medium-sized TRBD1 TGTGCCAGCAGTCCCTGGGGACAGGGGCTTAGCTATGGCTACACCTTC CASSPWGQGLSYGYTF
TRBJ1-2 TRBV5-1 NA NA TGCGCCAGCAGCTTGGAACAGCCGCCGAGCATCTTC CASSLEQPPSIF
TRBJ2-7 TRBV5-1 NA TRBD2 TGCGCCAGCAGCGGCAGGACTAGCGGTGAGACCTACGAGCAGTACTTC CASSGRTSGETYEQYF
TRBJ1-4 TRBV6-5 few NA TGTGCCATCAGTTTCGGACGGGGTAATGAAAAACTGTTTTTT CAISFGRGNEKLFF
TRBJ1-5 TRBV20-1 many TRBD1 TGCAGTGCTAGAGAGCGACAGGGGATAAATCAGCCCCAGCATTTT CSARERQGINQPQHF